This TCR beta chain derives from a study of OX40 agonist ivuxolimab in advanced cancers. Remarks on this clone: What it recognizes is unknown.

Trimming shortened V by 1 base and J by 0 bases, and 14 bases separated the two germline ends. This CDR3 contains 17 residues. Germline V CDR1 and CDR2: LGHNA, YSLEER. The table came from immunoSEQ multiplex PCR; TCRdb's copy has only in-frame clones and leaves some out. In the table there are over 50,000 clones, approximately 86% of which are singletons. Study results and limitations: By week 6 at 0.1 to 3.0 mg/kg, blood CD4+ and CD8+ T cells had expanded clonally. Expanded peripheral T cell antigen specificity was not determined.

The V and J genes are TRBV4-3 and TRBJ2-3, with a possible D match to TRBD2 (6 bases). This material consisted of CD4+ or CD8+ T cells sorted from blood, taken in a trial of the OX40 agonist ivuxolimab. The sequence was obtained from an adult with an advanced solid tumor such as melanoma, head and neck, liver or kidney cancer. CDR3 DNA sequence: TGCGCCAGCAGCCAAGGGAAGACGGGACTCAGCACAGATACGCAGTATTTT. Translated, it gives CASSQGKTGLSTDTQYF.